The present T cell receptor beta chain was sequenced within a study of blood T cell repertoires in COVID-19. The V gene lost 0 bases and the J gene lost 3 bases, with 13 bases spanning the gap. The CDR3 consists of 15 residues. Germline V gene data show CDR1 as SGHRS and CDR2 as YFSETQ. TCRdb's copy holds only in-frame clones and misses some; the assay was immunoSEQ multiplex PCR. The sample has 120,000 to 150,000 clones; approximately 86% are singletons. J is TRBJ2-7 and V is TRBV5-1, with a possible D match to TRBD2 (5 bases). Material: peripheral blood. This clonotype originated in a woman in her sixties or seventies with acute or convalescent COVID-19. The CDR3: CASSLASTSNYEQYF. In DNA form, the CDR3 reads TGCGCCAGCAGCTTGGCTAGCACGAGCAACTACGAGCAGTACTTC.